This section outlines one T cell receptor (beta chain) sequence together with its context. The table came from immunoSEQ multiplex PCR; TCRdb's copy has only in-frame clones and leaves some out. The sample includes tens of thousands of clones, 85% to 95% of them seen just once. The data were taken from a study of technical replicates of blood from a handful of donors. The sequence came from a human donor in good health. Material: T cells isolated from PBMCs.

CDR3 DNA sequence: TGTGCCAGCAGCTTGGGGGGTACTAGGATTTCTGTAAAGGAGCAGTACTTC. Protein: CASSLGGTRISVKEQYF. The V call is TRBV11-3, the J call TRBJ2-7; TRBD2 is a possible D gene (6 bases). This CDR3 is 17 amino acids long. CDR1 is SGHNT, CDR2 YENEEA, per germline. Trimming shortened V by 3 bases and J by 7 bases, and 25 bases separated the two germline ends.